This T cell receptor beta chain was recovered during a study of blood T cells in healthy people across ages. The study isolated at least 7 million PBMCs from each sample. Germline CDR1 reads SGHTA; CDR2 reads FQGNSA. J gave up 7 bases and V 8 bases, and 8 bases lay outside the gene matches. The CDR3 is made up of 13 amino acids. A sample-barcoded 5' primer and a J-beta primer mix were used in a second PCR of about 7 to 12 cycles. TCRdb redid the calling of the 5' RACE reads with MiXCR, one entry per CDR3 protein. The sample records about 680,000 distinct CDR3 sequences, 49% being singletons. This sequence was found in a woman aged 60 to 75 in good health. V and J are TRBV7-2 and TRBJ1-2; 9 bases fit TRBD1. The sequenced material came from blood. The CDR3 DNA reads TGTGCCAGCCGCCAAACAGGGGGCGGTGGCTACACCTTC. Residues: CASRQTGGGGYTF.